The 10 T cell receptor beta chains in this list originate from one sample, sequenced in a study of blood T cell repertoires in COVID-19. This table comes from immunoSEQ multiplex PCR, and its TCRdb copy is limited to in-frame clones, with some not included. The table has approximately 290,000 clones, about 90% seen once; the top ten hold around 4.5%. Specimen: PBMCs or T cells enriched from blood (not recorded which). The receptor set was obtained from a woman aged 18-35 years with acute COVID-19.

V usage is TRBV12-3 or TRBV12-4 and J usage is TRBJ1-2; 8 bases fit TRBD1. The CDR3 contains 13 residues. The J segment lost 8 bases and the V segment lost 6 bases, leaving 8 bases of the junction unmatched. CDR3 region: CASRSGQGGGYTF. The CDR3 nucleotides read TGTGCCAGCAGATCCGGACAGGGAGGAGGCTACACCTTC.

For the CDR3, the DNA is TGTGCCAGCGCTCCCCTAAAAAAGCTGAGGAATGAGCAGTTCTTC. This codes for CASAPLKKLRNEQFF. The V gene is TRBV28, the J gene TRBJ2-1; D not resolved. Germline lookup yields CDR1 MDHEN and CDR2 SYDVKM. There are 15 residues in the CDR3. Trimming removed 8 bases from V and 7 bases from J, with 21 bases in between.

The rearrangement uses TRBV28 and TRBJ2-7; unclear D gene. Germline V gene data show CDR1 as MDHEN and CDR2 as SYDVKM. This CDR3 is built from 14 residues. With 5 bases removed from V and 2 bases from J, the gap between germline ends came to 13 bases. CDR3 in DNA: TGTGCCAGCAGTCTGTCAGTGATCCCCTACGAGCAGTACTTC. Its protein product is CASSLSVIPYEQYF.

The V call is TRBV7-2, the J call TRBJ1-1, with D possibly matching TRBD1 (6 bases). This CDR3 contains 13 residues. Trimming cost V 2 bases and J 5 bases, with 9 bases left between them. Per germline, CDR1 SGHTA and CDR2 FQGNSA. Here the CDR3 reads CASSLKGGTEAFF. The CDR3 coding sequence is TGTGCCAGCAGCTTAAAGGGGGGGACTGAAGCTTTCTTT.

The CDR3 reads CASANTGTQETQYF. The CDR3 region has the DNA TGTGCCAGTGCAAATACCGGGACTCAAGAGACCCAGTACTTC. The J gene is TRBJ2-5, the V gene TRBV7-9; weak D call: TRBD2 (6 bases). Trimming pared 9 bases from V and 2 bases from J, leaving 16 bases between. Germline V gives CDR1 SEHNR, CDR2 FQNEAQ (reference sequence). The CDR3 runs to 14 residues.

This sequence joins TRBV29-1 and TRBJ1-1; 9 bases are a match to TRBD1. Germline lookup yields CDR1 SQVTM and CDR2 ANQGSEA. J was trimmed by 4 bases and V by 5 bases; bases with no gene match: 8. The CDR3 has 14 residues. Here the CDR3 DNA reads TGCAGCGTTACCGGGACAGGGTCGAGCACTGAAGCTTTCTTT. Protein sequence: CSVTGTGSSTEAFF. The full variable domain, in which reference TRBV29-1 and TRBJ1-1 provide the parts outside the CDR3, is SAVISQKPSRDICQRGTSLTIQCQVDSQVTMMFWYRQQPGQSLTLIATANQGSEATYESGFVIDKFPISRPNLTFSTLTVSNMSPEDSSIYLCSVTGTGSSTEAFFGQGTRLTVV.

The CDR3 coding sequence is TGTGCCAGTAGTATAGGACAGGGGTTTGAAGCTTTCTTT. Translation: CASSIGQGFEAFF. The chain employs TRBV19 and TRBJ1-1; 8 nucleotides match TRBD1. Germline V gives CDR1 LNHDA, CDR2 SQIVND (reference sequence). The V segment lost 1 base and the J segment 7 bases; nucleotides outside the gene matches: 2. The CDR3 has 13 amino acids.

The V and J genes are TRBV11-3 and TRBJ2-7; D unresolved. The V end was cut by 6 bases, the J end by 6 bases, with 6 bases between. This CDR3 contains 10 residues. Germline V lookup: CDR1 SGHNT, CDR2 YENEEA. CDR3 sequence: CASRPGEQYF. The CDR3 bases are TGTGCCAGCAGACCCGGCGAGCAGTACTTC.

The V gene is TRBV27, the J gene TRBJ2-3, with D tentatively TRBD2 (5 bases). The V and J ends lost 8 bases and 4 bases respectively, with 22 bases between them. The germline V gene has CDR1 MNHEY and CDR2 SMNVEV (reference sequence). This CDR3 contains 16 residues. The CDR3, as DNA: TGTGCCAGCTGCCCGGACGGGGTTTATCGTGCAGATACGCAGTATTTT. Translated: CASCPDGVYRADTQYF.

The chain recombines TRBV18 with TRBJ1-2, with 7 positions matching TRBD1. The CDR3 is 14 amino acids. Germline V gene lookup returns CDR1 KGHSH and CDR2 LQKENI. Trimming removed 3 bases from V and 9 bases from J; junction bases left unmatched: 10. CDR3 amino acids: CASSPERQGSRYTF. The CDR3 coding sequence is TGTGCCAGCTCACCGGAGAGACAGGGCTCTCGCTACACCTTC.